This entry is about one T cell receptor (beta chain). What it recognizes is unknown. These data are taken from a study of shared clonotypes between healthy human individuals. Overall study findings and caveats: Approximately 4.6% of naive CD4 clonotypes were common to a few donors.

The CDR3 totals 12 residues. Looked up from germline, CDR1 is LNHNV and CDR2 is YYDKDF (reference sequence). Trimming pared 5 bases from V and 3 bases from J, leaving 8 bases between. Study donors comprised healthy, HIV-negative adults devoid of recent acute infection or vaccination. Donors were Caucasian adults residing in Nashville, Tennessee, USA. Template for every sorted-subset replicate PCR totaled 150 to 250 ng DNA, about 30,000 T cell genomes. Profiled with immunoSEQ multiplex PCR; TCRdb holds only in-frame clones, not every one. The sample lists about 2.4 million clones, approximately 94% occurring once.

The clonotype originates from a man aged 18 to 29 in good health. Some clones in this sample may be carry-over from other donors' samples. Sequencing input: naive CD4+ T cells from PBMCs. Subset meaning: CD45RA+ positively selected. The chain couples TRBV15 to TRBJ2-7, with D hard to call. The CDR3 region has the DNA TGTGCCACCAGCCCGGAGAGCTACGAGCAGTACTTC. It translates to CATSPESYEQYF.